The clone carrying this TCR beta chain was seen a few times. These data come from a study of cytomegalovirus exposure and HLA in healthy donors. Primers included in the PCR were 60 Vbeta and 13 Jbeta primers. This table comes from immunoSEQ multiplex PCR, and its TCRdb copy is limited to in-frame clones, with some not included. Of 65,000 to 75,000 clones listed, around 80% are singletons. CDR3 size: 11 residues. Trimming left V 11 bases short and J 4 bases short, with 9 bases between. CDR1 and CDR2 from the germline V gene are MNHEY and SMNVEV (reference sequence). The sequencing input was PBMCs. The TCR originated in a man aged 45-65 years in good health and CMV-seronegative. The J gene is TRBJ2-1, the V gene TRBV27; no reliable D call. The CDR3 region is CAASGYNEQFF. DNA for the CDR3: TGTGCCGCCTCAGGATACAATGAGCAGTTCTTC.